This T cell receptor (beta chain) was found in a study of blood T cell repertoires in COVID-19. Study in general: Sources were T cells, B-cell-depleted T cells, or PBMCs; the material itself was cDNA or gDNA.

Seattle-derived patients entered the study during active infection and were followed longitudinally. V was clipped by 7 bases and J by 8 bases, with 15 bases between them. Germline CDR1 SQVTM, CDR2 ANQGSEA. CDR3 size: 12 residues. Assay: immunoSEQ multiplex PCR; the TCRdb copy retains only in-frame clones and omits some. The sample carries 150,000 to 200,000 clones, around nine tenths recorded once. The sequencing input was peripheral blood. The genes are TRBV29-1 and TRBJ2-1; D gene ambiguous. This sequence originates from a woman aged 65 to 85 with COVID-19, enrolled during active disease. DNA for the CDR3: TGCAGCGCTACAATAAGTTTTGATGAGCAGTTCTTC. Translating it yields CSATISFDEQFF.